This TCR beta chain was retrieved from a study of cytomegalovirus exposure and HLA in healthy donors. With 60 Vbeta and 13 Jbeta primers, the PCR was carried out. Data came from immunoSEQ multiplex PCR; TCRdb stores just in-frame clones and leaves some out. This repertoire shows around 170,000 clones, around four fifths found once; its top ten account for 1%. The study, taken as a whole, reports: Analyzed later, most CMV-associated TCR beta chains appeared HLA-restricted. 150 to 200 TCR beta chains were listed as cytomegalovirus-associated. Some V segments could not be told apart, so they were left out, TRBV6-2 and TRBV6-3 among them.

A note on this clone: Its specificity is unknown.

This CDR3 comprises 17 residues. V lost 3 bases, J lost 1 base, and 5 bases stayed unmatched. Germline V gives CDR1 SGHRS, CDR2 YFSETQ. V gene TRBV5-1 combines with J gene TRBJ1-6; TRBD1 matches 9 bases. Sequenced: PBMCs. The source of this sequence is a woman between 50 and 59 years old in good health and CMV-seropositive. The CDR3 loop reads CASSSGTGKSYNSPLHF. For the CDR3, the DNA is TGCGCCAGCAGCTCCGGGACAGGGAAATCCTATAATTCACCCCTCCACTTT.